Presented here are 6 T cell receptor beta chains from one specimen sequenced in a study of patients and donors after allogeneic stem cell transplantation (dated by TCRdb to the early 2020s). Library preparation was by RT-PCR. TCRdb names NextSeq 550 as the instrument used. TCRdb itself trimmed the public reads at Q25 with fastp, ran MiXCR and retained productive beta chains. Every distinct CDR3 protein forms one entry, paired with its most common genes and DNA. For this sample the table gives roughly 200,000 distinct CDR3 sequences, of which roughly 40% were detected only once. 33% of the sample is taken by the ten largest. The specimen sequenced was blood, either unsorted or a sorted T cell fraction (not recorded which). The receptors shown here come from a human donor who was either an allogeneic HSCT recipient or a stem cell or donor lymphocyte infusion donor (not recorded which). It is not recorded whose cells these are; they may come from a transplant donor.

V usage is TRBV7-9 and J usage is TRBJ1-1, with TRBD1 identical over 10 bases. The CDR3 sequence is 15 residues long. CDR1 SEHNR and CDR2 FQNEAQ come from the germline V gene (reference sequence). After removal of 5 bases from V and 4 bases from J, the junction contained 7 bases not matched to a gene. CDR3 bases: TGTGCCAGCAGCCACCGGGACAGGGGATTCACTGAAGCTTTCTTT. Its translation: CASSHRDRGFTEAFF.

The CDR3 is CASSQDRHRLNTEAFF. The DNA for the CDR3 is TGTGCCAGCAGCCAAGATCGTCACAGACTGAACACTGAAGCTTTCTTT. The chain recombines TRBV14 with TRBJ1-1; the D is unclear. The germline V and J ends were trimmed by 0 bases and 0 bases, with 11 bases remaining between them. Germline-derived CDR1 and CDR2 are SGHDN and FVKESK. This CDR3 spans 16 amino acids.

This chain uses TRBV30 with TRBJ2-1; possible D gene TRBD2, 5 bases. Trimming pared 2 bases from V and 7 bases from J, leaving 12 bases between. Germline values: CDR1 GTSNPN, CDR2 SVGIG (reference sequence). This CDR3 has 13 residues. CDR3 bases: TGTGCCTGGAGTCGAGGACTGGATAATGAGCAGTTCTTC. It translates to CAWSRGLDNEQFF.

This clonotype has more than one count but fewer than ten. V gene TRBV27 combines with J gene TRBJ1-5; D is uncertain. The germline V gene encodes CDR1 MNHEY and CDR2 SMNVEV (reference sequence). The ends were cut back, 4 bases at V and 2 bases at J, with 6 bases in the middle. This CDR3 has 13 amino acids. The CDR3 coding sequence is TGTGCCAGCAGTTGGACTGGCAATCAGCCCCAGCATTTT. Translating it yields CASSWTGNQPQHF.

The CDR3, as DNA: TGCGCCAGCAGCTTGGAGGGACAGGTTAACACTGAAGCTTTCTTT. Translating it yields CASSLEGQVNTEAFF. This sequence joins TRBV5-1 and TRBJ1-1, with 8 bases lining up with TRBD1. From germline, CDR1 is SGHRS and CDR2 YFSETQ. V trimming: 0 bases; J trimming: 2 bases; junction bases outside the gene matches: 3. There are 15 residues in the CDR3.

The chain is built from TRBV19 and TRBJ1-5, with D tentatively TRBD1 (6 bases). V was trimmed by 6 bases and J by 0 bases, leaving 12 bases between them. The germline gives CDR1 LNHDA, CDR2 SQIVND (reference sequence). CDR3 length equals 15 residues. The CDR3 nucleotides read TGTGCCAGTAGCCCAGGGACATTTAGCAATCAGCCCCAGCATTTT. Its protein product is CASSPGTFSNQPQHF.